Sequencing of this T cell receptor beta chain was carried out in a study of neoadjuvant anti-PD-1 for oral cavity cancer. In the study overall: Most patients had three to four biweekly doses of 3 mg/kg nivolumab before resection.

Trimming pared 5 bases from V and 0 bases from J, leaving 3 bases between. The V gene's germline CDR1 is DFQATT and CDR2 SNEGSKA (reference sequence). The CDR3 covers 11 residues. The method was immunoSEQ multiplex PCR; TCRdb's version includes in-frame clones alone and lacks a portion of them. The sample carries tens of thousands of clones, roughly 45% recorded once. As to time point: after neoadjuvant nivolumab, at surgical resection. The gene calls are TRBV20-1 and TRBJ2-3; no definite D call. This material consisted of tumor tissue, taken after nivolumab (anti-PD-1) treatment. The clonotype comes from a person between 35 and 79 years old with oral cavity squamous cell carcinoma. The CDR3 region is CSAYSTDTQYF. The CDR3 bases are TGCAGTGCTTATAGCACAGATACGCAGTATTTT.